The rows below give T cell receptor beta chains drawn from one sample of a study of cytomegalovirus exposure and HLA in healthy donors. TCRdb keeps only in-frame clones here, not all; method: immunoSEQ multiplex PCR. The sample lists 100,000 to 150,000 clones, 70% to 80% occurring once. Sequenced sample: PBMCs. Receptor source: a man aged 40-50 years in good health and CMV-seronegative. Each CDR3 is given with its conserved first and last residue. D genes are given only for firm matches. Expanded clones are given a class, and other clones once, few, many or no size at all.

d_gene,j_gene,abundance,v_gene,CDR3nt,CDR3aa
TRBD1,TRBJ1-2,NA,TRBV7-9,TGTGCCAGCAGCACACCGGGACAGGGGAATGGCTACACCTTC,CASSTPGQGNGYTF
NA,TRBJ2-1,NA,TRBV7-3,TGTGCCAGCAGCTCTATGACTGGAGGGATTGAGCAGTTCTTC,CASSSMTGGIEQFF
TRBD2,TRBJ2-5,once,TRBV5-1,TGCGCCAGCAGGTTGACTTTTTCCCCGCGGGGGGGGACCCAGTACTTC,CASRLTFSPRGGTQYF
NA,TRBJ2-3,NA,TRBV19,TGTGCCAGTAGTATAGGGGCAGGGACAGATACGCAGTATTTT,CASSIGAGTDTQYF
NA,TRBJ2-7,NA,TRBV2,TGTGCCAGCAGAGTAGAGCCCTACGAGCAGTACTTC,CASRVEPYEQYF
TRBD1,TRBJ2-7,NA,TRBV13,TGTGCCAGCAGCACAGAGACCGGGACAGGGTCCTACGAGCAGTACTTC,CASSTETGTGSYEQYF
TRBD1,TRBJ1-1,NA,TRBV7-2,TGTGCCAGCAAAAGGGACAGGGGATCCTCAGCTTTCTTT,CASKRDRGSSAFF
TRBD2,TRBJ2-3,NA,TRBV5-1,TGCGCCAGCAGCTCTAGCGGGGGGAACACAGATACGCAGTATTTT,CASSSSGGNTDTQYF
NA,TRBJ1-2,NA,TRBV2,TGTGCCAGCAGTGAAGACAGGGACTATGGCTACACCTTC,CASSEDRDYGYTF
NA,TRBJ1-1,NA,TRBV6-1,TGTGCCAGCAGTGGGTACAGGGCCGACACTGAAGCTTTCTTT,CASSGYRADTEAFF
TRBD1,TRBJ2-5,NA,TRBV4-2,TGTGCCAGCAGCCCGACCAGGGGGCAAGAGACCCAGTACTTC,CASSPTRGQETQYF
TRBD1,TRBJ2-3,few,TRBV7-2,TGTGCCAGCAGCTTCGACAGGGCGGATACGCAGTATTTT,CASSFDRADTQYF
NA,TRBJ1-2,few,TRBV7-9,TGTGCCAGCAGCCAACAGGGATATTATGGCTACACCTTC,CASSQQGYYGYTF
NA,TRBJ2-7,NA,TRBV25-1,TGTGCCAGCAGTGAAAGCAGGGAGCAGTACTTC,CASSESREQYF
NA,TRBJ2-7,NA,TRBV27,TGTGCCAGCAGTTTAGGGGGGATCTCCTACGAGCAGTACTTC,CASSLGGISYEQYF
NA,TRBJ2-7,NA,TRBV5-6,TGTGCCAGCAGCGCAGACTACGAGCAGTACTTC,CASSADYEQYF
TRBD1,TRBJ1-4,NA,TRBV4-3,TGCGCCAGCGAGAGATCGGGACAGGGGAGAGAAAAACTGTTTTTT,CASERSGQGREKLFF
NA,TRBJ1-1,NA,TRBV5-1,TGCGCCAGCAGCTTGACATCAGGTGGTGAAGCTTTCTTT,CASSLTSGGEAFF
NA,TRBJ1-6,NA,TRBV19,TGTGCCAGTAGCCATGCGGCCTTAGGGGGTCGATATTCACCCCTCCACTTT,CASSHAALGGRYSPLHF
NA,TRBJ2-1,NA,TRBV7-9,TGTGCCAGCAGCTTAAGACTTCCAAACAATGAGCAGTTCTTC,CASSLRLPNNEQFF
NA,TRBJ1-2,NA,TRBV28,TGTGCCAGCAGTTTACGGGGAAGCTATGGCTACACCTTC,CASSLRGSYGYTF
NA,TRBJ1-2,NA,TRBV7-3,TGTGCCAGCAGCCCAGCGCGGTATGGCTACACCTTC,CASSPARYGYTF
NA,TRBJ2-7,NA,TRBV30,TGTGCCTGGGCCACCGGGACACCGAAGCAGTACTTC,CAWATGTPKQYF
NA,TRBJ1-2,NA,TRBV28,TGTGCCGCGGGAATGGGGACCTATGGCTACACCTTC,CAAGMGTYGYTF
NA,TRBJ2-2,NA,TRBV28,TGTGCCAGCAGTTTTTCAGGCCCCGGGGAGCTGTTTTTT,CASSFSGPGELFF
TRBD1,TRBJ1-1,few,TRBV7-9,TGTGCCAGCAGCTCGGCCGCCGGGACAGGGTTGAACACTGAAGCTTTCTTT,CASSSAAGTGLNTEAFF
TRBD1,TRBJ2-2,NA,TRBV23-1,TGCGCCAGCAATGGACAGGGGTACACCGGGGAGCTGTTTTTT,CASNGQGYTGELFF
TRBD1,TRBJ1-5,NA,TRBV19,TGTGCCAGTACTCAGGGGGTATCCCTCAATCAGCCCCAGCATTTT,CASTQGVSLNQPQHF
NA,TRBJ1-3,few,TRBV29-1,TGCAGCGTGGTAAATGAGGGAAACACCATATATTTT,CSVVNEGNTIYF
TRBD1,TRBJ2-7,NA,TRBV7-6,TGTGCCAGCAGCAGCGGACAGGGCGGTTACGAGCAGTACTTC,CASSSGQGGYEQYF
TRBD1,TRBJ1-2,NA,TRBV5-4,TGTGCCAGCAGCCTCGACAGGGCCTATGGCTACACCTTC,CASSLDRAYGYTF
NA,TRBJ1-4,NA,TRBV7-9,TGTGCCAGCAGCCCCGCACAGCTGTATGAAAAACTGTTTTTT,CASSPAQLYEKLFF
NA,TRBJ2-7,NA,TRBV2,TGTGCCAGTAACTACAGGGACGGGCACGAGCAGTACTTC,CASNYRDGHEQYF
NA,TRBJ2-1,NA,TRBV18,TGTGCCAGCTCACCAAACGTCGGGAATGAGCAGTTCTTC,CASSPNVGNEQFF
NA,TRBJ2-7,NA,TRBV5-1,TGCGCCAGCATGGCCCCGACAGGACTTCCCTACGAGCAGTACTTC,CASMAPTGLPYEQYF
TRBD2,TRBJ2-1,NA,TRBV7-9,TGTGCCAGCAGCCCCGGGACTAGCGGGGGGGCCAGGAATGAGCAGTTCTTC,CASSPGTSGGARNEQFF
NA,TRBJ1-2,NA,TRBV29-1,TGCAGCGTGGGCCCCAGGGTAGGTGGCTACACCTTC,CSVGPRVGGYTF
NA,TRBJ1-1,NA,TRBV19,TGTGCCAGTAGTCACATGAACACTGAAGCTTTCTTT,CASSHMNTEAFF
NA,TRBJ1-5,NA,TRBV30,TGTGCCTGGAGTGAGGAGGGGATTGGGCCCCAGCATTTT,CAWSEEGIGPQHF